This T cell receptor (beta chain) was sequenced in a study of OX40 agonist ivuxolimab in advanced cancers. Comment on this clone: What it recognizes is unknown.

Study-wide points: Several nonresponders also turned out to have low normalized T-cell clonal expansion.

TCRdb keeps only in-frame clones here, not all; method: immunoSEQ multiplex PCR. The sample lists under 25,000 clones, approximately 87% occurring once. In germline, CDR1 is MNHEY, CDR2 SMNVEV (reference sequence). The V end lost 6 bases, the J end lost 2 bases, and 14 bases lay between the germline ends. This CDR3 has 16 residues. The receptor's source is an adult with an advanced solid tumor such as melanoma, head and neck, liver or kidney cancer. Sequencing was performed on CD4+ or CD8+ T cells sorted from blood, taken in a trial of the OX40 agonist ivuxolimab. The chain links TRBV27 to TRBJ2-6; D remains ambiguous. The CDR3 coding sequence is TGTGCCAGCAGCCTTATACCCCCCCCTGGGGCCAACGTCCTGACTTTC. Residues: CASSLIPPPGANVLTF.